The 18 T cell receptor beta chains listed next were all sequenced from one sample in a study of cytomegalovirus exposure and HLA in healthy donors. With 60 Vbeta and 13 Jbeta primers, the PCR was carried out. Profiled with immunoSEQ multiplex PCR; TCRdb holds only in-frame clones, not every one. This repertoire shows over 100,000 clones, 70% to 80% found once; its top ten account for 1.5% to 2%. What was sequenced was PBMCs. Receptors were obtained from a female donor in good health and CMV-seropositive.

V is TRBV5-4 and J is TRBJ1-1; no firm D call. Germline-derived CDR1 and CDR2 are SGHNT and YYREEE (reference sequence). This CDR3 contains 13 residues. Trimming shortened V by 0 bases and J by 2 bases, and 5 bases separated the two germline ends. CDR3 loop: CASSLDTNTEAFF. CDR3 bases: TGTGCCAGCAGCTTGGACACAAACACTGAAGCTTTCTTT.

V usage is TRBV6-1 and J usage is TRBJ2-5; D possibly corresponds to TRBD1 (5 bases). This CDR3 spans 13 amino acids. Germline CDR1 and CDR2: MNHNS and SASEGT. V dropped 1 base and J dropped 7 bases, with 10 bases sitting between them. The CDR3 here is CASSEGREGTQYF. The CDR3 bases are TGTGCCAGCAGTGAAGGCAGGGAAGGGACCCAGTACTTC.

This chain joins TRBV5-1 and TRBJ1-2; possible D gene TRBD1, 6 bases. The CDR3 loop spans 14 amino acids. Germline assignment: CDR1 SGHRS and CDR2 YFSETQ. V was pared by 2 bases and J by 6 bases, with 14 bases between. The CDR3 DNA sequence: TGCGCCAGCAGCTTCACAGGGAGGGGAAATGGCTACACCTTC. The encoded protein is CASSFTGRGNGYTF.

V gene TRBV30 combines with J gene TRBJ1-2; 7 bases match TRBD1. V lost 1 base to trimming and J lost 6 bases; unmatched junction nucleotides: 5. The germline V gene encodes CDR1 GTSNPN and CDR2 SVGIG (reference sequence). This CDR3 spans 13 amino acids. The CDR3 nucleotides read TGTGCCTGGAGTGGAGGGGGCCGGAATGGCTACACCTTC. The encoded protein is CAWSGGGRNGYTF.

The chain is built from TRBV2 and TRBJ1-4, with 8 bases identical to TRBD1. Germline trimming cut 3 bases from V and 7 bases from J; bases unmatched to any gene: 4. Germline V gene lookup returns CDR1 SNHLY and CDR2 FYNNEI. This CDR3 spans 14 amino acids. The chain's CDR3 is CASSDSGQAEKLFF. CDR3 DNA: TGTGCCAGCAGTGATTCGGGACAGGCTGAAAAACTGTTTTTT.

The rearrangement uses TRBV5-1 and TRBJ1-2; D is uncertain. The CDR3 spans 14 residues. Germline CDR1 SGHRS, CDR2 YFSETQ. Trimming left V 0 bases short and J 6 bases short, with 12 bases between. The CDR3 protein is CASSLALGEDGYTF. The CDR3 DNA reads TGCGCCAGCAGCTTGGCCCTCGGGGAGGATGGCTACACCTTC.

This chain connects TRBV5-8 to TRBJ1-5; TRBD1 aligns across 7 bases. Germline lookup yields CDR1 SGHTS and CDR2 YDEGEE. J was trimmed by 5 bases and V by 3 bases; bases with no gene match: 5. This CDR3 spans 14 amino acids. The CDR3 coding sequence is TGTGCCAGCAGCTACAGGGGACTGGATCAGCCCCAGCATTTT. Translated: CASSYRGLDQPQHF.

The rearrangement joins TRBV9 to TRBJ1-3; TRBD1 is a possible D gene (5 bases). The V end was cut by 0 bases, the J end by 0 bases, with 7 bases between. This CDR3 contains 15 residues. CDR1 and CDR2 from the germline V gene are SGDLS and YYNGEE. DNA of the CDR3: TGTGCCAGCAGCGTAGGGGACTTCTCTGGAAACACCATATATTTT. Translated, it gives CASSVGDFSGNTIYF.

The chain is built from TRBV11-1 and TRBJ1-1, with D possibly TRBD1 on 5 matching bases. Trimming pared 8 bases from V and 4 bases from J, leaving 11 bases between. In germline, CDR1 is SGHAT, CDR2 FQDESV (reference sequence). There are 12 residues in the CDR3. CDR3 amino acids: CASYGGGTEAFF. CDR3 nucleotides: TGTGCCAGCTATGGGGGGGGCACTGAAGCTTTCTTT.

The chain carries TRBV5-1 and TRBJ2-1; 12 bases map to TRBD1. After removal of 3 bases from V and 9 bases from J, the junction contained 13 bases not matched to a gene. The CDR3 has 17 amino acids. CDR1 is SGHRS, CDR2 YFSETQ, per germline. In nucleotides, the CDR3 is TGCGCCAGCAGCTCCCGTACCGGGACAGGGGGCGCGGGTGAGCAGTTCTTC. Protein: CASSSRTGTGGAGEQFF.

This clone has more than one count but fewer than ten. The rearrangement joins TRBV19 to TRBJ2-3; D gene unclear. The CDR3 covers 14 residues. The V end was cut by 3 bases, the J end by 7 bases, with 14 bases between. Germline assignment: CDR1 LNHDA and CDR2 SQIVND (reference sequence). This CDR3 is CASSIKVVGHTQYF. The DNA of the CDR3 is TGTGCCAGTAGTATCAAGGTGGTTGGGCATACGCAGTATTTT. The variable domain in full, with the rest retrieved from reference TRBV19 and TRBJ2-3, is DGGITQSPKYLFRKEGQNVTLSCEQNLNHDAMYWYRQDPGQGLRLIYYSQIVNDFQKGDIAEGYSVSREKKESFPLTVTSAQKNPTAFYLCASSIKVVGHTQYFGPGTRLTVL.

The V gene is TRBV30, the J gene TRBJ1-1, with unresolved D. This CDR3 contains 12 residues. V was shortened by 0 bases and J by 3 bases, with 5 bases between the two germline ends. Germline-derived CDR1 and CDR2 are GTSNPN and SVGIG (reference sequence). The CDR3 sequence is CAWSVHHTEAFF. CDR3 nucleotides: TGTGCCTGGAGTGTACACCACACTGAAGCTTTCTTT.

The chain is built from TRBV5-6 and TRBJ2-1; 7 nucleotides agree with TRBD2. The junction had 2 bases not matched to a gene; V was cut back by 2 bases and J by 0 bases. Per germline, CDR1 SGHDT and CDR2 YYEEEE. The CDR3 loop spans 15 amino acids. As DNA, the CDR3 is TGTGCCAGCAGCTTTCTAGCGGTCTCCTACAATGAGCAGTTCTTC. It yields the protein CASSFLAVSYNEQFF.

The chain carries TRBV27 and TRBJ2-1, with TRBD2 matching 12 bases. CDR3 length: 14 amino acids. Germline CDR1 is MNHEY and CDR2 is SMNVEV (reference sequence). Trimming removed 5 bases from V and 9 bases from J; junction bases left unmatched: 5. The CDR3 DNA is TGTGCCAGCAGTAAGACTAGCGGGAGCGGTGAGCAGTTCTTC. Its translation: CASSKTSGSGEQFF.

The chain carries TRBV27 and TRBJ1-2, with 8 nucleotides matching TRBD1. V shed 5 bases and J 4 bases; nucleotides not matched to a gene: 6. Per germline, CDR1 MNHEY and CDR2 SMNVEV (reference sequence). CDR3 size: 14 residues. The DNA of the CDR3 is TGTGCCAGCAGTGCGAACGACAGGGGCTATGGCTACACCTTC. This sequence encodes CASSANDRGYGYTF.

This chain connects TRBV29-1 to TRBJ2-7; tentative D call: TRBD2 (6 bases). This CDR3 spans 11 amino acids. The germline V gene encodes CDR1 SQVTM and CDR2 ANQGSEA. V gave up 6 bases and J gave up 6 bases, with 12 bases separating them. The CDR3 bases are TGCAGCGTCGCCCTGGGGGGCGAGCAGTACTTC. Protein product: CSVALGGEQYF.

V and J are TRBV19 and TRBJ1-5, with D hard to call. Deletions cut 7 bases from V and 9 bases from J, with 4 bases between. The CDR3 length is 9 residues. Germline CDR1 and CDR2: LNHDA and SQIVND (reference sequence). The CDR3 bases are TGTGCCAGTACCTTGCCCCAGCATTTT. Translated: CASTLPQHF.

This chain links TRBV11-2 with TRBJ2-7; TRBD1 matches 8 bases. V lost 2 bases, J lost 2 bases, and 8 bases stayed unmatched. CDR3 length: 16 residues. The germline gives CDR1 SGHAT, CDR2 FQNNGV. CDR3 sequence (DNA): TGTGCCAGCAGCTTACGCGGCGGGACAGGACCCTACGAGCAGTACTTC. Amino acid sequence: CASSLRGGTGPYEQYF.